What follows describes a single T cell receptor (beta chain). Its cognate antigen is unknown. The length of the CDR3 is 15 residues. With 0 bases removed from V and 1 base from J, the gap between germline ends came to 9 bases. Germline loops: CDR1 MNHEY, CDR2 SVGAGI. The source of the sample is a study of T cell responses to AZD1222 COVID-19 vaccine. Study summary: Some second doses came at about 4 weeks and others at about 12 weeks; these were pooled.

Study-level points and caveats: Donors in the cohort were predominantly white British and more often female, and clonal diversity was possibly underestimated. Targets within unmutated variant regions were reportedly found for nearly half of spike-specific TCRs. Repertoire sampling happened only post peak T cell response.

The protocol was immunoSEQ multiplex PCR, while the TCRdb copy is restricted to in-frame clones and leaves out a portion. The sample includes around 87,000 clones, around 86% of them seen just once. The source of this sequence is an adult in good health. The chain employs TRBV6-5 and TRBJ1-2; D is unresolved. Specimen: peripheral blood, collected on day 0 of AZD1222 vaccination. The CDR3 DNA follows: TGTGCCAGCAGTTACTCGGCGCACAGTAACTATGGCTACACCTTC. Translation gives CASSYSAHSNYGYTF.